One sample yielded the 16 T cell receptor beta chains listed below, sequenced in a study of T-cell reconstitution after alpha-beta-depleted transplantation in children. The authors prepared the TCRbeta library with unique molecular identifiers. TCRdb re-analysed the PCR reads in MiXCR, keeping a single row per CDR3 protein. The sample shows more than 85,000 distinct CDR3 sequences, around 7% of them seen only once. Here the sequenced sample was PBMCs, taken before TCRalphabeta/CD19-depleted stem cell transplant. All receptors derive from a boy aged 2 to 10 with acute lymphoblastic leukemia, due to receive a stem cell transplant.

J is TRBJ2-4 and V is TRBV20-1, with TRBD1 identical over 7 bases. The CDR3 runs to 12 residues. Germline lookup yields CDR1 DFQATT and CDR2 SNEGSKA (reference sequence). This chain's CDR3 is CSAKTGRNIQYF. For the CDR3, the DNA is TGCAGCGCGAAGACAGGGCGAAACATTCAGTACTTC.

This clonotype was seen a handful of times. This chain uses TRBV7-9 with TRBJ2-7; D could derive from TRBD1 or TRBD2 (5 bases each). The CDR3 has 15 amino acids. Trimming left V 5 bases short and J 2 bases short, with 16 bases between. Per the germline V gene, CDR1 is SEHNR and CDR2 is FQNEAQ (reference sequence). In nucleotides, the CDR3 is TGTGCCAGCAGCCCTACAGGAGGACCGCCCTACGAGCAGTACTTC. Residues: CASSPTGGPPYEQYF.

This chain joins TRBV6-5 and TRBJ2-1; D may be TRBD1 (6 bases). The CDR3 consists of 17 residues. Germline V gives CDR1 MNHEY, CDR2 SVGAGI. The V end was cut by 0 bases, the J end by 4 bases, with 16 bases between. As DNA, the CDR3 is TGTGCCAGCAGTTACTCAGCAGGGGCCCTACTATACAATGAGCAGTTCTTC. Encoded protein: CASSYSAGALLYNEQFF.

As regards this clonotype: Since a much larger clone is just one base distant, this may be a read error. CDR3 amino acids: CSASGTGTTNKKLFF. CDR3 in DNA: TGCAGTGCTTCCGGGACAGGGACAACTAATAAAAAACTGTTTTTT. The J gene is TRBJ1-4, the V gene TRBV20-1; 9 bases map to TRBD1. The CDR3 totals 15 residues. Germline lookup yields CDR1 DFQATT and CDR2 SNEGSKA (reference sequence).

This clonotype was counted only a few times. The chain combines TRBV24-1 with TRBJ2-2, with D maybe TRBD1 (6 bases). The CDR3 contains 13 residues. Germline V gene lookup returns CDR1 KGHDR and CDR2 SFDVKD. The ends were cut back, 3 bases at V and 7 bases at J, with 8 bases in the middle. The CDR3 loop reads CATSDGGIGELFF. CDR3 DNA sequence: TGTGCCACCAGTGATGGGGGCATCGGGGAGCTGTTTTTT.

This clonotype was detected only a few times. V and J are TRBV7-2 and TRBJ1-5; D remains ambiguous. The V end was cut by 6 bases, the J end by 10 bases, with 13 bases between. Germline CDR1 is SGHTA and CDR2 is FQGNSA. There are 12 residues in the CDR3. CDR3 DNA sequence: TGTGCCAGCAGTACCGGGAACGGACCCCAGCATTTT. Protein: CASSTGNGPQHF.

This clonotype was observed at least ten times. The J gene is TRBJ2-1, the V gene TRBV7-2; the D gene is possibly TRBD1 (6 bases). CDR3 size: 17 residues. Germline V lookup: CDR1 SGHTA, CDR2 FQGNSA. V lost 5 bases to trimming and J lost 4 bases, with 21 bases between them. The CDR3 DNA is TGTGCCAGCAGCACCCAGTCCAGAATACAGGGATACAATGAGCAGTTCTTC. Translating it yields CASSTQSRIQGYNEQFF.

This clonotype turned up a few times. The chain joins TRBV6-6 to TRBJ1-5; TRBD1 might be the D (5 bases). V was shortened by 8 bases and J by 7 bases, with 15 bases between the two germline ends. This CDR3 has 13 amino acids. Germline V gene sequence: CDR1 MNHNY, CDR2 SVGAGI (reference sequence). In nucleotides, the CDR3 is TGTGCCAGCGGTACGGGACTAGCCCAGCCCCAGCATTTT. Its translation: CASGTGLAQPQHF.

The rearrangement uses TRBV4-3 and TRBJ2-2; D call uncertain. CDR1 is LGHNA and CDR2 is YSLEER in the germline V gene. V shed 1 base and J shed 0 bases, with 9 bases lying between them. The CDR3 is made up of 16 amino acids. The CDR3 region has the DNA TGCGCCAGCAGCCAAGCAAGGAGCCCGAACACCGGGGAGCTGTTTTTT. Its protein product is CASSQARSPNTGELFF.

This clonotype was found many times. One end of the junction fails to match germline, which may point to a read error. The chain combines TRBV19 with TRBJ1-1, with D perhaps TRBD1 (5 bases). Germline V gene lookup returns CDR1 LNHDA and CDR2 SQIVND (reference sequence). The CDR3 has 13 amino acids. CDR3 amino acids: CASSIGERGEAFF. In DNA form, the CDR3 reads TGTGCCAGTAGCATAGGGGAGAGGGGTGAAGCTTTCTTT. The variable domain in full, completed from reference TRBV19 and TRBJ1-1, reads DGGITQSPKYLFRKEGQNVTLSCEQNLNHDAMYWYRQDPGQGLRLIYYSQIVNDFQKGDIAEGYSVSREKKESFPLTVTSAQKNPTAFYLCASSIGERGEAFFGQGTRLTVV.

This clonotype was counted ten times or more. In DNA form, the CDR3 reads TGTGCCAGCAGTGAATTAAAGGGAACTGAAGCTTTCTTT. Protein sequence: CASSELKGTEAFF. The chain is built from TRBV25-1 and TRBJ1-1; unclear D gene. Trimming stripped 1 base from V and 5 bases from J, with 8 bases between. The CDR3 extends over 13 amino acids. Germline V gene sequence: CDR1 MGHDK, CDR2 SYGVNS. The whole variable domain, remainder taken from reference TRBV25-1 and TRBJ1-1, is EADIYQTPRYLVIGTGKKITLECSQTMGHDKMYWYQQDPGMELHLIHYSYGVNSTEKGDLSSESTVSRIRTEHFPLTLESARPSHTSQYLCASSELKGTEAFFGQGTRLTVV.

This clonotype was seen only a few times. The chain recombines TRBV7-6 with TRBJ2-3; TRBD2 matches at 12 bases. The CDR3 is 18 residues long. Germline V CDR1 and CDR2: SGHVS, FNYEAQ. The V and J ends lost 2 bases and 0 bases, in that order; junction bases with no gene match: 6. The chain's CDR3 is CASSLSPTSGGSTDTQYF. CDR3 DNA sequence: TGTGCCAGCAGCTTATCGCCGACTAGCGGGGGTAGCACAGATACGCAGTATTTT.

This clonotype was observed at least ten times. The chain has TRBV5-1 and TRBJ1-2; a possible D gene is TRBD1 (6 bases). This CDR3 is built from 12 residues. Trimming removed 2 bases at V and 6 bases at J, with 8 bases between. Germline-derived CDR1 and CDR2 are SGHRS and YFSETQ. The CDR3 region has the DNA TGCGCCAGCAGCTTCCCAGGGGATGGCTACACCTTC. It specifies CASSFPGDGYTF.

This chain links TRBV28 with TRBJ1-6, with D perhaps TRBD1 (6 bases). Trimming pared 7 bases from V and 10 bases from J, leaving 20 bases between. Germline CDR1 is MDHEN and CDR2 is SYDVKM. The CDR3 runs to 15 residues. The CDR3 region is CASTPSTGRGSPLHF. DNA for the CDR3: TGTGCCAGCACCCCCTCGACAGGCCGGGGGTCACCCCTCCACTTT.

The chain combines TRBV5-1 with TRBJ2-1; TRBD2 aligns across 13 bases. V was clipped by 0 bases and J by 8 bases; unmatched bases: 5. Germline loops: CDR1 SGHRS, CDR2 YFSETQ. CDR3 length equals 16 residues. For the CDR3, the DNA is TGCGCCAGCAGCTTGGCCGAACTAGCGGGGGGGTATGAGCAGTTCTTC. It specifies CASSLAELAGGYEQFF. The variable domain in full, completed from reference TRBV5-1 and TRBJ2-1, reads KAGVTQTPRYLIKTRGQQVTLSCSPISGHRSVSWYQQTPGQGLQFLFEYFSETQRNKGNFPGRFSGRQFSNSRSEMNVSTLELGDSALYLCASSLAELAGGYEQFFGPGTRLTVL.

This clonotype was detected a few times. The chain uses TRBV20-1 and TRBJ2-7; the match to TRBD1 covers 7 bases. J gave up 4 bases and V 7 bases, and 10 bases lay outside the gene matches. Germline lookup yields CDR1 DFQATT and CDR2 SNEGSKA (reference sequence). The CDR3 is made up of 13 amino acids. CDR3 DNA sequence: TGCAGTGTCCGGGACAGATTTAATTACGAGCAGTACTTC. Translating gives CSVRDRFNYEQYF.